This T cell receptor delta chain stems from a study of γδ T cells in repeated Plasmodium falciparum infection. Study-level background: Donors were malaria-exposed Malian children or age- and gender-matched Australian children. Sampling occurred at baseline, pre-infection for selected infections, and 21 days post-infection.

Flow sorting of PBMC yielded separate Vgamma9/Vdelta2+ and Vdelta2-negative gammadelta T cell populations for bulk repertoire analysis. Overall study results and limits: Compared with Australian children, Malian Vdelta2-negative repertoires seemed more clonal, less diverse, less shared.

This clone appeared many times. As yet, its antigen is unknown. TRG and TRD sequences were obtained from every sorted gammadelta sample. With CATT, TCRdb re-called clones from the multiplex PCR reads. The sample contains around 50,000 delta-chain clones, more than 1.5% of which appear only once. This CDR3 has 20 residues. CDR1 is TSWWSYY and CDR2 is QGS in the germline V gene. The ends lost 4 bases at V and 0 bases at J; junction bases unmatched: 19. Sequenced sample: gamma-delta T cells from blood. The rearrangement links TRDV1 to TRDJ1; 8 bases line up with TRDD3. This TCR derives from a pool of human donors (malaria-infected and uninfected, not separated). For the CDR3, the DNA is TGTGCTCTTGGGGTACCTTCCCAGTCCGTACTGGGGGCCTACACCGATAAACTCATCTTT. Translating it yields CALGVPSQSVLGAYTDKLIF.